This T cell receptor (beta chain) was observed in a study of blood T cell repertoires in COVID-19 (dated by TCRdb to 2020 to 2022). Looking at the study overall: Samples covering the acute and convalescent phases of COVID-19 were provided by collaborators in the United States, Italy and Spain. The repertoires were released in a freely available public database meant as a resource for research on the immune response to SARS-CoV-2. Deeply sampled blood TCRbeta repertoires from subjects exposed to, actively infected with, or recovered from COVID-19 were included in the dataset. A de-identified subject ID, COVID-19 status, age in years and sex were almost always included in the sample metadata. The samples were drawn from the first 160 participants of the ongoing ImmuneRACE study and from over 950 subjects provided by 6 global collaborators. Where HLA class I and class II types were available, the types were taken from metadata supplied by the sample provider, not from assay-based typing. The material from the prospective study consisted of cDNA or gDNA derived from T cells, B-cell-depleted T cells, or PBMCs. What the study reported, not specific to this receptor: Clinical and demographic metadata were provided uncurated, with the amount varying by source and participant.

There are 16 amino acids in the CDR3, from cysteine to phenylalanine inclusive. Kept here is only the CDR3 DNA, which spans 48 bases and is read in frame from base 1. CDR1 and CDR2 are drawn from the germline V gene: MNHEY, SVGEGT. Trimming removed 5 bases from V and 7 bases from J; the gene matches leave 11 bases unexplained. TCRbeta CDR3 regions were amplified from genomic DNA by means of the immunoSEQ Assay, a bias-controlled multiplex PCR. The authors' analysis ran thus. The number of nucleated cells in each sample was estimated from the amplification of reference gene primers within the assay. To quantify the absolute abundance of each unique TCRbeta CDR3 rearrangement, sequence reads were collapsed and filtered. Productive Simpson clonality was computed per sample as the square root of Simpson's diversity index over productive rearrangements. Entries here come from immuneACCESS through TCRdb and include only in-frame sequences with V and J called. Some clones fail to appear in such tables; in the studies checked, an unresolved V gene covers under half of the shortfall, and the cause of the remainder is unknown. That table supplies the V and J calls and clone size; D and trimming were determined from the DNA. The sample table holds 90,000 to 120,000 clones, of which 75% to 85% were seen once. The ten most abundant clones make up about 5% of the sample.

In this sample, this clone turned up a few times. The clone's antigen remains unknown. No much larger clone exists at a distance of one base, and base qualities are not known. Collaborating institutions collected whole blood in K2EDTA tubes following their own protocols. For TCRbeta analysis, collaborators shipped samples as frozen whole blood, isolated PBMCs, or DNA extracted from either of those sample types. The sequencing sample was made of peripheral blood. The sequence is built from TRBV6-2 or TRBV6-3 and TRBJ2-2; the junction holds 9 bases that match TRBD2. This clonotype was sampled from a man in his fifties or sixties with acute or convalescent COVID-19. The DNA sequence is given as TGTGCCAGCAGTCCCCCGCGCGCGGGAGGGGTCGGGGAGCTGTTTTTT. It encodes CASSPPRAGGVGELFF.